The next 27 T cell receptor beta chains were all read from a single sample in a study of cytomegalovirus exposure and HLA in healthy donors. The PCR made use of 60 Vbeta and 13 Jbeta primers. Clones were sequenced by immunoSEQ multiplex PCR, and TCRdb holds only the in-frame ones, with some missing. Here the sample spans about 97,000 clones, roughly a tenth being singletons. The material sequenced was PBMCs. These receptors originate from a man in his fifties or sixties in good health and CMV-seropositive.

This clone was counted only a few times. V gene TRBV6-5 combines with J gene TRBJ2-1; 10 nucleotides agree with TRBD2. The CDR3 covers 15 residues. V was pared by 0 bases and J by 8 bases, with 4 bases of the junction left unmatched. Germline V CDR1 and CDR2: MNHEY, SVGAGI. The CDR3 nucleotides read TGTGCCAGCAGTTACTCTCCAGCGGGAGGGGATGAGCAGTTCTTC. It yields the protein CASSYSPAGGDEQFF.

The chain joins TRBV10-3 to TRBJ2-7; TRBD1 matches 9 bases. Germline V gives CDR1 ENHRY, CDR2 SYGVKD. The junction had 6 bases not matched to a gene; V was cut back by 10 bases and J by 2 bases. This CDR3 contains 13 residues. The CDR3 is CATGQGIAYEQYF. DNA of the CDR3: TGTGCCACCGGACAGGGGATCGCCTACGAGCAGTACTTC.

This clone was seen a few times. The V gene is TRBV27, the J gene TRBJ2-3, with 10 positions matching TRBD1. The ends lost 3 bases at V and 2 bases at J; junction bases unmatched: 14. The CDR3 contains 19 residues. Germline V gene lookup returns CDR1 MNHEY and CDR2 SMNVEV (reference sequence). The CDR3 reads CASSFLGQGRVWFTDTQYF. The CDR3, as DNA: TGTGCCAGCAGTTTCTTGGGACAGGGGCGGGTTTGGTTCACAGATACGCAGTATTTT.

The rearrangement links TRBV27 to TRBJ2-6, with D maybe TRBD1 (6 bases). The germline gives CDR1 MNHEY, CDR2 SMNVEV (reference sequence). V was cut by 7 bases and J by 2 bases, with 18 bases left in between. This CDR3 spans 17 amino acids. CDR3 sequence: CASTTPQGFPGANVLTF. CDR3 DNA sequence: TGTGCCAGCACAACGCCGCAGGGGTTCCCTGGGGCCAACGTCCTGACTTTC.

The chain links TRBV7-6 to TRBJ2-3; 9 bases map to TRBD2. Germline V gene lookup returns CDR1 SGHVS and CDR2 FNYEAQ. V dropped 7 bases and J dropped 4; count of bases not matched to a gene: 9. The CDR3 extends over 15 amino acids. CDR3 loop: CASTRGGRASDTQYF. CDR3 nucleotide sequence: TGTGCCAGCACCAGGGGCGGGAGGGCCTCAGATACGCAGTATTTT.

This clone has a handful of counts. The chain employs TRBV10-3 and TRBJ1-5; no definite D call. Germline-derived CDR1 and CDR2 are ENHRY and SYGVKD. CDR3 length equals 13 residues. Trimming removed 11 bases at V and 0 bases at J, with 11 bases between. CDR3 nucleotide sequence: TGTGCCGCGAACGGGGTTAGCAATCAGCCCCAGCATTTT. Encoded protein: CAANGVSNQPQHF.

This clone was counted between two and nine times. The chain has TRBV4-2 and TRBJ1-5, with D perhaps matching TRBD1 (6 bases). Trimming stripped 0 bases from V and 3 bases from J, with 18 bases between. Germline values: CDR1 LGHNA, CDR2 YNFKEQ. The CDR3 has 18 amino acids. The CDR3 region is CASSQEIVGAGANQPQHF. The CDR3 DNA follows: TGTGCCAGCAGCCAAGAGATAGTCGGGGCAGGGGCCAATCAGCCCCAGCATTTT.

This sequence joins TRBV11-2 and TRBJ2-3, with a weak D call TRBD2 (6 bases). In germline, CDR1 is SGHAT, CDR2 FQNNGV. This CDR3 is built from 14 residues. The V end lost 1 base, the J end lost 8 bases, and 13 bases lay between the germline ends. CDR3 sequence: CASSLGPSEGTQYF. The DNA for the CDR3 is TGTGCCAGCAGCTTAGGTCCTAGCGAGGGTACGCAGTATTTT.

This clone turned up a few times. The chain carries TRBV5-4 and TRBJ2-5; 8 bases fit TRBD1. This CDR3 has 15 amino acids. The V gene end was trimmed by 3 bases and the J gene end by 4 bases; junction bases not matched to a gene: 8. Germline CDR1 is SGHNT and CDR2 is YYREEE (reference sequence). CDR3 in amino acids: CASSYTTGGRETQYF. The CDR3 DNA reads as TGTGCCAGCAGCTACACCACAGGGGGGCGAGAGACCCAGTACTTC. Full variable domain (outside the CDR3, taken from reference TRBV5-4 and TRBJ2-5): ETGVTQSPTHLIKTRGQQVTLRCSSQSGHNTVSWYQQALGQGPQFIFQYYREEENGRGNFPPRFSGLQFPNYSSELNVNALELDDSALYLCASSYTTGGRETQYFGPGTRLLVL.

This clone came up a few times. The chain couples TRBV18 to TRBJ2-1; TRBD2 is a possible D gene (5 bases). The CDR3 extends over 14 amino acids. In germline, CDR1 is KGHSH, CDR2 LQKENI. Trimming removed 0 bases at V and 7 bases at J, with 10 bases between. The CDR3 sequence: CASSPPGVGNEQFF. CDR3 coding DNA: TGTGCCAGCTCACCACCGGGAGTCGGTAATGAGCAGTTCTTC.

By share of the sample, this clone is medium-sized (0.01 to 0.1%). The CDR3 reads CASRLAPNRERGEKLFF. Here the CDR3 DNA reads TGTGCCAGCAGGCTTGCCCCCAACAGGGAAAGGGGCGAAAAACTGTTTTTT. V gene TRBV12-1 combines with J gene TRBJ1-4; no check of the table's D call, TRBD1, against the DNA was made. TRBV12-1 constitutes a pseudogene. There are 17 residues in the CDR3.

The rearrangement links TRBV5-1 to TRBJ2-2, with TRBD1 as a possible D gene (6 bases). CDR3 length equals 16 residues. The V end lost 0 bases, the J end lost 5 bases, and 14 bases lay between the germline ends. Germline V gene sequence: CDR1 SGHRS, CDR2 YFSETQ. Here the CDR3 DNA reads TGCGCCAGCAGCTTGGAACAGGGCTCACGGACCGGGGAGCTGTTTTTT. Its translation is CASSLEQGSRTGELFF.

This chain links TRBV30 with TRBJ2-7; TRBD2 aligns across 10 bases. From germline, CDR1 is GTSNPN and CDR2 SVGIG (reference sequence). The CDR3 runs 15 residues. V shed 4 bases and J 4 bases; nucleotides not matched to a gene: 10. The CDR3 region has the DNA TGTGCCTGGACCCTTGTGGCTAGCGGGAGATACGAGCAGTACTTC. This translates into CAWTLVASGRYEQYF.

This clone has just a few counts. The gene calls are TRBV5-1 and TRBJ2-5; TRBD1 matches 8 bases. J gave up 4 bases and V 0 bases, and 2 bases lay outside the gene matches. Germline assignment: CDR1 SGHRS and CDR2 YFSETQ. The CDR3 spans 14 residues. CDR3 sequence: CASSLAGQGETQYF. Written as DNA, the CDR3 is TGCGCCAGCAGCTTGGCCGGACAGGGAGAGACCCAGTACTTC.

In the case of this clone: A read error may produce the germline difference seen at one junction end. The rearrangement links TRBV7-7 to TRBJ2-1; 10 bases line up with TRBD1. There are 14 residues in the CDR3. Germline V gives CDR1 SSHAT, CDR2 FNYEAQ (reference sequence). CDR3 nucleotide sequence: TGTGCTAGCAGCGCGGGACAGGGGTCGAATGAGCAGTTCTTC. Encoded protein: CASSAGQGSNEQFF. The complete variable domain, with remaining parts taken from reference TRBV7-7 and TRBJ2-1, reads GAGVSQSPRYKVTKRGQDVTLRCDPISSHATLYWYQQALGQGPEFLTYFNYEAQPDKSGLPSDRFSAERPEGSISTLTIQRTEQRDSAMYRCASSAGQGSNEQFFGPGTRLTVL.

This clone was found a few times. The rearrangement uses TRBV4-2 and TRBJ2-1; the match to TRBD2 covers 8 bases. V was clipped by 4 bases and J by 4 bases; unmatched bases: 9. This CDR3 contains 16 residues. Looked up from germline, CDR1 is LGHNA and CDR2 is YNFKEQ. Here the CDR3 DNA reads TGTGCCAGCAGCCCGGCGGAGCGGGGGAGTTACAATGAGCAGTTCTTC. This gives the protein CASSPAERGSYNEQFF.

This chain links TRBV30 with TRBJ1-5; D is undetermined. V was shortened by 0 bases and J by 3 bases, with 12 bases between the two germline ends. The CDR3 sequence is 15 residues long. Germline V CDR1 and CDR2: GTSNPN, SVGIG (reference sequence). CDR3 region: CAWSVRAIANQPQHF. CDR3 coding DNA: TGTGCCTGGAGTGTACGCGCTATTGCCAATCAGCCCCAGCATTTT. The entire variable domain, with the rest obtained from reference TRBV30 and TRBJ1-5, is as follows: SQTIHQWPATLVQPVGSPLSLECTVEGTSNPNLYWYRQAAGRGLQLLFYSVGIGQISSEVPQNLSASRPQDRQFILSSKKLLLSDSGFYLCAWSVRAIANQPQHFGDGTRLSIL.

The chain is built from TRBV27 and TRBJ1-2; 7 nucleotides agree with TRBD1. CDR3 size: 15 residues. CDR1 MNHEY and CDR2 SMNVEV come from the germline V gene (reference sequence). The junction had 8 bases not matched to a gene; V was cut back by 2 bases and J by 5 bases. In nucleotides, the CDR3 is TGTGCCAGCAGTTTAGTATCGGGACAGCTTTATGGCTACACCTTC. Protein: CASSLVSGQLYGYTF.

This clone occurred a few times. The CDR3 nucleotides are TGCGCCAGCAGCCACGGGACAGGGACCTACGAGCAGTACTTC. Protein sequence: CASSHGTGTYEQYF. The chain recombines TRBV4-1 with TRBJ2-7; TRBD1 aligns across 9 bases. This CDR3 is 14 amino acids long. Looked up from germline, CDR1 is MGHRA and CDR2 is YSYEKL. The V segment lost 3 bases and the J segment 2 bases; nucleotides outside the gene matches: 2.

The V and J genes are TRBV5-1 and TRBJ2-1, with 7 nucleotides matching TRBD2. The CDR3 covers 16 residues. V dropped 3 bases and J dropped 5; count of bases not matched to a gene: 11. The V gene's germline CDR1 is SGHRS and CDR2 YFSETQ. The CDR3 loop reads CASSSPSGGSNNEQFF. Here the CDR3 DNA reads TGCGCCAGCAGCTCCCCTTCAGGCGGGAGTAACAATGAGCAGTTCTTC.

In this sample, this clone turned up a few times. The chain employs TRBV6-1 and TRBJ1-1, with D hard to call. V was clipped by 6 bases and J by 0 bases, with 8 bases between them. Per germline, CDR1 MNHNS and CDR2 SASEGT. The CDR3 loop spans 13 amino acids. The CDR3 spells CASRGRLNTEAFF. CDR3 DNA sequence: TGTGCCAGCAGGGGGAGGCTGAACACTGAAGCTTTCTTT.

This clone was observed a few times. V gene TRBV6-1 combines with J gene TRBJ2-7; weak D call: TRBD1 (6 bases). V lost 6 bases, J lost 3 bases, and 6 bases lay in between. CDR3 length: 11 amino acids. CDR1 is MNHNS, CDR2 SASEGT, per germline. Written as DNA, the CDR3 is TGTGCCAGCAGACAGGGCTACGAGCAGTACTTC. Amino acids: CASRQGYEQYF.

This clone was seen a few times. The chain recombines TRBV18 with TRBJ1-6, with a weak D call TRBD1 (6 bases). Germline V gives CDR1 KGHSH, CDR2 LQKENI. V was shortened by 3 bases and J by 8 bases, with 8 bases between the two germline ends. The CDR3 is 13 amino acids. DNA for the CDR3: TGTGCCAGCTCACCTCAGGGGTATTCACCCCTCCACTTT. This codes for CASSPQGYSPLHF. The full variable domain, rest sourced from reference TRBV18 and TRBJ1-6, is NAGVMQNPRHLVRRRGQEARLRCSPMKGHSHVYWYRQLPEEGLKFMVYLQKENIIDESGMPKERFSAEFPKEGPSILRIQQVVRGDSAAYFCASSPQGYSPLHFGNGTRLTVT.

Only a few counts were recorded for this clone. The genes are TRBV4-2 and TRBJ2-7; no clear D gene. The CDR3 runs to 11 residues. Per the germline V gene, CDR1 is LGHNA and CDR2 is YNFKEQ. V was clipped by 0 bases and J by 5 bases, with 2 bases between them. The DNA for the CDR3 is TGTGCCAGCAGCCAAGACAACGAGCAGTACTTC. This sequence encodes CASSQDNEQYF.

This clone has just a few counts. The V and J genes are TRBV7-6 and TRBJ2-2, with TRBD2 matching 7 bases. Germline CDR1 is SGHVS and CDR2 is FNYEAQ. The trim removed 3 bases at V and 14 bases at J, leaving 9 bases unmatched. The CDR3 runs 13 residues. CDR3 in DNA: TGTGCCAGCAGCTTGGCGAACCCGGGGGGACTGTTTTTT. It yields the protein CASSLANPGGLFF.

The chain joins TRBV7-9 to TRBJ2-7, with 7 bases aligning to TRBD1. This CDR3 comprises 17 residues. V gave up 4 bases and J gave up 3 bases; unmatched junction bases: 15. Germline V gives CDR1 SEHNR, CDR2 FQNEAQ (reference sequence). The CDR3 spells CASSSGGARDMNYEQYF. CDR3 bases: TGTGCCAGCAGCTCAGGGGGAGCCCGGGACATGAACTACGAGCAGTACTTC.

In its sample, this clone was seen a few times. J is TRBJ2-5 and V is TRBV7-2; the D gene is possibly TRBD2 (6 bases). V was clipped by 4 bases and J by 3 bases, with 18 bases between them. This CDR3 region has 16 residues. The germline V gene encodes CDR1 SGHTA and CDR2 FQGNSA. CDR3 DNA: TGTGCCAGCAGCTCCAGGGTCCGGGACTTCGAAGAGACCCAGTACTTC. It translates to CASSSRVRDFEETQYF.